This TCR beta chain was captured by sequencing in a study of OX40 agonist ivuxolimab in advanced cancers. Study details: Patients achieving partial responses numbered three: one hepatocellular carcinoma case and two cutaneous melanoma cases.

Findings and caveats of the study: Still undetermined is the antigen specificity of the expanded peripheral T cells.

To note about this clone: Its antigen is as yet unknown. A read error may account for a junction end that differs from germline.

Produced via immunoSEQ multiplex PCR; TCRdb's table is partial and in-frame only. Among about 35,000 clones listed, 84% were seen once. This CDR3 spans 11 amino acids. The V gene's germline CDR1 is DFQATT and CDR2 SNEGSKA (reference sequence). Sample: CD4+ or CD8+ T cells sorted from blood, taken in a trial of the OX40 agonist ivuxolimab. This chain joins TRBV20-1 and TRBJ2-3; D unclear. The TCR sequence derives from an adult with an advanced solid tumor such as melanoma, head and neck, liver or kidney cancer. CDR3 sequence (DNA): TGCAGTGCTAGAGACAGACCTGGTGTCCATTTT. It yields the protein CSARDRPGVHF.